This T cell receptor beta chain was identified in a study of cytomegalovirus exposure and HLA in healthy donors. Profiled with immunoSEQ multiplex PCR; TCRdb holds only in-frame clones, not every one. The sample contains about 73,000 clones, approximately 90% of which appear only once. J lost 1 base, V lost 1 base, and 6 bases had no gene match. From germline, CDR1 is LGHNA and CDR2 YNFKEQ. The CDR3 has 17 residues. The donors were part of the validation cohort, which consisted of more than 90 subjects and was separate from the first cohort of about 670 subjects. Sequencing used PBMCs. The chain joins TRBV4-2 to TRBJ1-3; 8 positions agree with TRBD1. The origin of this receptor is a woman aged 18-29 years in good health and CMV-seropositive. The CDR3 DNA follows: TGTGCCAGCAGCCAAGTATGGCAGGGGGCATCTGGAAACACCATATATTTT. Its protein is CASSQVWQGASGNTIYF.